Listed below are T cell receptor beta chains from one sample, sequenced in a study of CD8 T cells in Susac syndrome. In TCRdb, the immunoSEQ multiplex PCR reads were re-called with MiXCR into one record per CDR3 protein. Among fewer than 70,000 distinct CDR3 sequences listed, more than 85% were seen once. The sample taken for sequencing was CD8+ T cells from PBMCs. The receptors were sampled from a human donor in good health. CDR3s include the opening cysteine and the closing phenylalanine or tryptophan. D genes are given only for firm matches. Only part of the rows carry a size: once, few, many, or a class if the clone is expanded.

v_call	clone_size	d_call	j_call	cdr3_aa	cdr3_nt
TRBV19	.	TRBD1	TRBJ2-2	CATKDRGSGELFF	TGTGCCACTAAGGACAGGGGGTCCGGGGAGCTGTTTTTT
TRBV9	.	TRBD1	TRBJ1-2	CASNPGGGYGYTF	TGTGCCAGCAACCCAGGGGGCGGGTATGGCTACACCTTC
TRBV13	.	.	TRBJ1-1	CASSLGGTYHTEAFF	TGTGCCAGCAGCTTAGGCGGGACATATCACACTGAAGCTTTCTTT
TRBV24-1	.	.	TRBJ1-1	CATSDYRDGEAFF	TGTGCCACCAGTGACTACCGGGACGGTGAAGCTTTCTTT
TRBV5-1	once	TRBD2	TRBJ2-5	CASSAPSGPVQETQYF	TGCGCCAGCAGCGCCCCTAGCGGGCCTGTACAAGAGACCCAGTACTTC
TRBV9	.	.	TRBJ2-1	CASSASYRLGLEAYNEQFF	TGTGCCAGCAGCGCCTCATATCGACTGGGGCTAGAGGCCTACAATGAGCAGTTCTTC
TRBV19	.	.	TRBJ2-5	CASSIVGGGPIWTQYF	TGTGCCAGTAGTATAGTGGGCGGGGGCCCAATCTGGACCCAGTACTTC
TRBV9	.	.	TRBJ2-1	CASSIDTNSYNEQFF	TGTGCCAGCAGCATCGACACAAACTCCTACAATGAGCAGTTCTTC
TRBV5-1	once	.	TRBJ2-6	CASSLLPGLDGANVLTF	TGCGCCAGCAGCTTGTTGCCAGGGTTGGATGGGGCCAACGTCCTGACTTTC
TRBV6-2/TRBV6-3	.	TRBD1	TRBJ2-5	CASSQQGGETQYF	TGTGCCAGCAGTCAACAGGGGGGAGAGACCCAGTACTTC
TRBV12-3/TRBV12-4	.	TRBD1	TRBJ1-1	CASTLGRGQEAFF	TGTGCCAGCACCCTCGGGCGGGGACAGGAAGCTTTCTTT
TRBV7-2	.	TRBD2	TRBJ2-4	CASGLSGTSGAERYF	TGTGCCAGCGGGTTGTCCGGGACTAGCGGGGCGGAACGGTACTTC
TRBV6-1	.	TRBD2	TRBJ2-5	CASSPHGAGAPLETQYF	TGTGCCAGCAGTCCTCACGGGGCGGGAGCCCCATTGGAGACCCAGTACTTC
TRBV5-1	.	.	TRBJ1-4	CASRSPADEKLFF	TGCGCCAGCCGGAGTCCGGCGGATGAAAAACTGTTTTTT
TRBV29-1	.	TRBD1	TRBJ1-2	CSARQGGENYGYTF	TGCAGCGCCAGACAGGGGGGAGAAAACTATGGCTACACCTTC
TRBV7-8	.	TRBD1	TRBJ1-1	CASGDSIEAFF	TGTGCCAGCGGGGACAGCATTGAAGCTTTCTTT
TRBV7-9	.	TRBD1	TRBJ2-1	CASSLAGTGYGDEQFF	TGTGCCAGCAGCTTAGCGGGGACAGGTTATGGAGATGAGCAGTTCTTC
TRBV6-5	once	.	TRBJ2-1	CASTLAHVGGDEQFF	TGTGCCAGCACCTTAGCCCATGTGGGGGGCGATGAGCAGTTCTTC
TRBV3-1	.	TRBD2	TRBJ2-7	CASSQEPRGYYEQYF	TGTGCCAGCAGCCAAGAGCCGCGGGGGTACTACGAGCAGTACTTC
TRBV6-5	.	.	TRBJ2-5	CASSWDFQETQYF	TGTGCCAGCAGTTGGGACTTCCAAGAGACCCAGTACTTC
TRBV5-1	.	TRBD1	TRBJ1-1	CASSLGQGGNTEAFF	TGCGCCAGCAGCTTGGGACAGGGTGGGAACACTGAAGCTTTCTTT
TRBV28	.	TRBD2	TRBJ2-5	CASSLVAGDQETQYF	TGTGCCAGCAGTTTGGTAGCGGGGGACCAAGAGACCCAGTACTTC
TRBV5-4	.	.	TRBJ2-7	CASSPIGALEQYF	TGTGCCAGCAGCCCCATAGGTGCTCTTGAGCAGTACTTC
TRBV19	.	.	TRBJ1-5	CASSIQGPLQPQHF	TGTGCCAGTAGTATACAAGGCCCTCTTCAGCCCCAGCATTTT
TRBV7-9	.	TRBD1	TRBJ2-5	CASSNTGGRETQYF	TGTGCCAGCAGCAATACAGGGGGCAGAGAGACCCAGTACTTC
TRBV7-2	.	.	TRBJ2-3	CASSLLATSTDTQYF	TGTGCCAGCAGCTTACTAGCGACGAGCACAGATACGCAGTATTTT
TRBV28	.	.	TRBJ2-1	CASSAVMSSYNEQFF	TGTGCCAGCAGTGCGGTTATGAGCTCCTACAATGAGCAGTTCTTC
TRBV4-1	.	TRBD2	TRBJ2-3	CASSQIFSGGTDTQYF	TGCGCCAGCAGCCAAATATTCAGCGGGGGCACAGATACGCAGTATTTT
TRBV9	.	.	TRBJ2-1	CASSVAAAGYNEQFF	TGTGCCAGCAGCGTAGCCGCGGCCGGGTACAATGAGCAGTTCTTC
TRBV24-1	.	.	TRBJ2-7	CATSAYVGAEQYF	TGTGCCACCAGTGCCTACGTCGGAGCAGAGCAGTACTTC
TRBV29-1	.	.	TRBJ2-1	CSVEDHRAGINEQFF	TGCAGCGTTGAAGATCACAGGGCAGGCATCAATGAGCAGTTCTTC
TRBV18	.	.	TRBJ2-5	CASSPYEGWETQYF	TGTGCCAGCTCACCATATGAGGGTTGGGAGACCCAGTACTTC
TRBV7-3	few	.	TRBJ2-5	CASSPSGLETQYF	TGTGCCAGCAGCCCTTCCGGGCTAGAGACCCAGTACTTC
TRBV5-6	.	.	TRBJ1-1	CASGIGNSEAFF	TGTGCCAGTGGAATTGGCAATTCTGAAGCTTTCTTT
TRBV27	.	.	TRBJ1-5	CASTSGSNQPQHF	TGTGCCAGCACCAGCGGGAGCAATCAGCCCCAGCATTTT
TRBV6-1	.	.	TRBJ2-6	CASSRTETYSGANVLTF	TGTGCCAGCAGTCGGACGGAGACATATTCTGGGGCCAACGTCCTGACTTTC
TRBV12-3/TRBV12-4	.	.	TRBJ1-2	CASSLSGEDYGYTF	TGTGCCAGCAGTTTGTCGGGGGAGGACTATGGCTACACCTTC
TRBV6-5	.	.	TRBJ1-5	CASSGDSGDDQPQHF	TGTGCCAGCAGTGGCGACTCAGGGGATGATCAGCCCCAGCATTTT
TRBV7-2	.	.	TRBJ1-3	CASSLASGSGNTIYF	TGTGCCAGCAGCTTAGCGTCAGGGTCTGGAAACACCATATATTTT
TRBV27	.	.	TRBJ1-4	CASSQTGRSNEKLFF	TGTGCCAGCAGCCAGACAGGACGCTCAAATGAAAAACTGTTTTTT
TRBV12-3/TRBV12-4	.	.	TRBJ1-1	CASRARLVNTEAFF	TGTGCCAGCAGGGCCCGACTTGTGAACACTGAAGCTTTCTTT
TRBV30	.	.	TRBJ2-7	CAWSVSGGDEQYF	TGTGCCTGGAGTGTTTCGGGGGGCGACGAGCAGTACTTC
TRBV2	.	.	TRBJ1-4	CASSGTNGNEKLFF	TGTGCCAGCAGCGGGACAAACGGAAATGAAAAACTGTTTTTT
TRBV29-1	.	TRBD1	TRBJ1-2	CSVDSRGHGYTF	TGCAGCGTTGACAGCAGGGGGCATGGCTACACCTTC
TRBV20-1	.	.	TRBJ2-1	CSARDLYVGVGNEQFF	TGCAGTGCTAGAGATCTTTACGTCGGGGTGGGGAATGAGCAGTTCTTC
TRBV6-2/TRBV6-3	.	.	TRBJ2-2	CASSYIPPQGSYTGELFF	TGTGCCAGCAGTTATATCCCCCCACAGGGTTCTTACACCGGGGAGCTGTTTTTT
TRBV30	.	.	TRBJ1-1	CAWTGWEKVTEAFF	TGTGCCTGGACCGGCTGGGAGAAAGTCACTGAAGCTTTCTTT
TRBV29-1	.	.	TRBJ1-6	CSARAGINSPLHF	TGCAGCGCTCGGGCAGGGATCAATTCACCCCTCCACTTT
TRBV7-6	.	TRBD1	TRBJ1-4	CASSVNRGRGEKLFF	TGTGCCAGCAGCGTAAACAGGGGTCGAGGGGAAAAACTGTTTTTT